The clone carrying this TCR beta chain occurred a few times. Its antigen is as yet unknown. These data belong to a study of cytomegalovirus exposure and HLA in healthy donors. Overall study: Most genotyped donors, about 81% of some 400, had Caucasian-associated genetic ancestry. Study-wide results and limits: It was only CMV serostatus that was available as immune exposure information. Prior analysis indicated that the majority of TCR beta V segments exhibited productivity approximately 90% or approximately 30% of the time.

The PCR ran on 60 Vbeta and 13 Jbeta primers. This table comes from immunoSEQ multiplex PCR, and its TCRdb copy is limited to in-frame clones, with some not included. This sample carries under 70,000 clones, around 63% of them seen once, and the ten largest clones take more than 2%. Trimming removed 5 bases at V and 1 base at J, with 9 bases between. From germline, CDR1 is LNHDA and CDR2 SQIVND (reference sequence). This CDR3 region has 14 residues. The sample comprised PBMCs. The clonotype comes from a woman younger than 45 in good health and CMV-seronegative. The chain links TRBV19 to TRBJ1-5; no clear D gene. CDR3 sequence (DNA): TGTGCCAGTAGTGAGACACTCAGCAATCAGCCCCAGCATTTT. Translating gives CASSETLSNQPQHF.